The 9 T cell receptor beta chains in this list originate from one sample, sequenced in a study of cytomegalovirus exposure and HLA in healthy donors. In the PCR, 60 Vbeta and 13 Jbeta primers were used. TCRdb keeps only in-frame clones here, not all; method: immunoSEQ multiplex PCR. The sample holds approximately 210,000 clones, roughly four fifths seen once. Sequences were obtained from PBMCs. Every receptor here comes from a woman aged 25-40 years in good health and CMV-seropositive.

The rearrangement joins TRBV9 to TRBJ1-6; TRBD1 is a possible D gene (6 bases). CDR1 SGDLS and CDR2 YYNGEE come from the germline V gene. This CDR3 comprises 19 residues. V dropped 2 bases and J dropped 9 bases, with 27 bases sitting between them. The DNA of the CDR3 is TGTGCCAGCAGCGTCTGTCCCCCCCCCATGACAGGTAGGGGTTCACCCCTCCACTTT. This translates into CASSVCPPPMTGRGSPLHF.

The J gene is TRBJ1-1, the V gene TRBV4-3; no firm D call. The CDR3 consists of 13 residues. Per the germline V gene, CDR1 is LGHNA and CDR2 is YSLEER. V was clipped by 4 bases and J by 6 bases, with 12 bases between them. CDR3 amino acids: CASSPILYSEAFF. DNA for the CDR3: TGCGCCAGCAGCCCGATCCTATACTCTGAAGCTTTCTTT.

This clone was seen only a few times. J is TRBJ2-7 and V is TRBV5-5; TRBD2 matches at 10 bases. V lost 1 base, J lost 2 bases, and 3 bases stayed unmatched. The CDR3 sequence is 15 residues long. Germline V CDR1 and CDR2: SGHKS, YYEKEE (reference sequence). The CDR3 here is CASSLTSGATYEQYF. The CDR3 bases are TGTGCCAGCAGCTTGACTAGCGGGGCAACCTACGAGCAGTACTTC.

In this sample, this clone turned up a few times. V and J are TRBV7-9 and TRBJ2-3, with D maybe TRBD1 (6 bases). This CDR3 contains 15 residues. CDR1 SEHNR and CDR2 FQNEAQ come from the germline V gene (reference sequence). V shed 4 bases and J shed 0 bases, with 11 bases lying between them. The chain's CDR3 is CASSSYRDSTDTQYF. CDR3 bases: TGTGCCAGCAGCTCTTACAGGGATAGCACAGATACGCAGTATTTT.

The genes are TRBV7-2 and TRBJ1-6, with D possibly TRBD1 on 5 matching bases. The CDR3 is 14 residues long. V shed 0 bases and J shed 7 bases, with 7 bases lying between them. The germline V gene encodes CDR1 SGHTA and CDR2 FQGNSA. CDR3 nucleotide sequence: TGTGCCAGCAGCTTAGCAGGGGTCAATTCACCCCTCCACTTT. Its protein is CASSLAGVNSPLHF. The full variable domain, its missing parts supplied by reference TRBV7-2 and TRBJ1-6, is GAGVSQSPSNKVTEKGKDVELRCDPISGHTALYWYRQSLGQGLEFLIYFQGNSAPDKSGLPSDRFSAERTGGSVSTLTIQRTQQEDSAVYLCASSLAGVNSPLHFGNGTRLTVT.

This clone has a handful of counts. The chain is built from TRBV6-5 and TRBJ1-6, with unresolved D. CDR1 MNHEY and CDR2 SVGAGI come from the germline V gene. V gave up 3 bases and J gave up 14 bases, with 20 bases separating them. The CDR3 covers 15 residues. For the CDR3, the DNA is TGTGCCAGCAGTTATGGTTCAGGTTCAATTGGGTCCCTCCACTTT. It yields the protein CASSYGSGSIGSLHF.

The chain links TRBV27 to TRBJ2-7, with 7 bases lining up with TRBD1. Germline assignment: CDR1 MNHEY and CDR2 SMNVEV (reference sequence). V shed 3 bases, J shed 7 bases, and the junction held 9 bases outside the gene matches. The CDR3 loop spans 14 amino acids. CDR3 in amino acids: CASSFYRGRSEQYF. CDR3 bases: TGTGCCAGCAGTTTTTATAGGGGGCGTAGTGAGCAGTACTTC.

This clone was recorded once. The chain is built from TRBV7-9 and TRBJ2-1; perhaps TRBD2 as D (5 bases). Germline V gene lookup returns CDR1 SEHNR and CDR2 FQNEAQ (reference sequence). V lost 5 bases and J 10 bases, leaving 15 bases between the germline ends. The CDR3 loop spans 13 amino acids. Written as DNA, the CDR3 is TGTGCCAGCAGCGCGATCGTCGGAGGCGAGCAGTTCTTC. Translation: CASSAIVGGEQFF.

This chain joins TRBV7-9 and TRBJ2-3; 8 nucleotides line up with TRBD2. The CDR3 is 15 residues long. After removal of 2 bases from V and 6 bases from J, the junction contained 7 bases not matched to a gene. CDR1 is SEHNR and CDR2 is FQNEAQ in the germline V gene (reference sequence). The CDR3 here is CASSLTGGLGDTQYF. The DNA of the CDR3 is TGTGCCAGCAGCTTAACGGGGGGGCTTGGGGATACGCAGTATTTT.